The 24 T cell receptor beta chains reported below all come from one sample, sequenced in a study of CD8+ T cells in alopecia areata. Treatment here: oral pan-JAK inhibitor, 5-10 mg twice daily. Following extraction, RNA underwent reverse transcription to cDNA, which served as the sequencing template. Repertoires were generated with immunoSEQ multiplex PCR, while TCRdb's copy carries only in-frame clones and drops some. The sample yields approximately 180,000 clones, roughly 60% seen once. The sequencing here drew on CD4+ T cells sorted from blood, taken at week 24, from a patient treated with tofacitinib. The receptors were gathered from a human donor with alopecia areata.

This chain links TRBV10-3 with TRBJ2-5, with 8 positions matching TRBD1. The germline gives CDR1 ENHRY, CDR2 SYGVKD. This CDR3 is built from 15 residues. V was pared by 6 bases and J by 1 base, with 7 bases of the junction left unmatched. The CDR3 loop reads CAISEGQVRQETQYF. In DNA form, the CDR3 reads TGTGCCATCAGCGAGGGACAGGTCCGCCAAGAGACCCAGTACTTC.

The chain has TRBV5-6 and TRBJ2-7; D perhaps matches TRBD1 (5 bases). This CDR3 spans 12 amino acids. Germline V gene sequence: CDR1 SGHDT, CDR2 YYEEEE. With 7 bases removed from V and 1 base from J, the gap between germline ends came to 9 bases. CDR3 loop: CASQRQSYEQYF. CDR3 sequence (DNA): TGTGCCAGCCAGAGACAGTCCTACGAGCAGTACTTC.

This clone has only one observation. The V call is TRBV30, the J call TRBJ1-6; 12 positions agree with TRBD1. Germline loops: CDR1 GTSNPN, CDR2 SVGIG (reference sequence). V was pared by 1 base and J by 6 bases, with 4 bases of the junction left unmatched. The CDR3 has 16 residues. CDR3 sequence reads: CAWSGGQGAVNSPLHF. Written as DNA, the CDR3 is TGTGCCTGGAGTGGGGGACAGGGGGCCGTTAATTCACCCCTCCACTTT.

This clone was picked up one time. The V gene is TRBV29-1, the J gene TRBJ2-7; possible D gene TRBD1, 7 bases. The CDR3 runs 12 residues. With 7 bases removed from V and 3 bases from J, the gap between germline ends came to 13 bases. The germline gives CDR1 SQVTM, CDR2 ANQGSEA. This chain's CDR3 is CSAGTAGYEQYF. The DNA of the CDR3 is TGCAGCGCCGGGACAGCGGGCTACGAGCAGTACTTC.

This chain links TRBV25-1 with TRBJ2-6, with D perhaps matching TRBD2 (5 bases). This CDR3 contains 16 residues. The germline V gene encodes CDR1 MGHDK and CDR2 SYGVNS. V was clipped by 5 bases and J by 0 bases, with 11 bases between them. This CDR3 is CASSLNAGSGANVLTF. For the CDR3, the DNA is TGTGCCAGCAGTTTAAACGCGGGCTCTGGGGCCAACGTCCTGACTTTC.

This clone was picked up a small number of times. J is TRBJ2-3 and V is TRBV2; TRBD1 aligns across 8 bases. CDR1 is SNHLY and CDR2 is FYNNEI in the germline V gene. The CDR3 is 15 amino acids. V trimming: 9 bases; J trimming: 3 bases; junction bases outside the gene matches: 11. The CDR3 nucleotides are TGTGCCAGTTCCCAGGACAGGGAAGGAACAGATACGCAGTATTTT. Amino acid sequence: CASSQDREGTDTQYF.

The V gene is TRBV30, the J gene TRBJ2-3; a possible D gene is TRBD2 (5 bases). Trimming stripped 2 bases from V and 6 bases from J, with 6 bases between. Germline-derived CDR1 and CDR2 are GTSNPN and SVGIG (reference sequence). The length of the CDR3 is 11 residues. The CDR3 protein is CAWSRGDTQYF. For the CDR3, the DNA is TGTGCCTGGAGTCGAGGGGATACGCAGTATTTT. Combining the CDR3 with reference TRBV30 and TRBJ2-3 gives the whole variable domain SQTIHQWPATLVQPVGSPLSLECTVEGTSNPNLYWYRQAAGRGLQLLFYSVGIGQISSEVPQNLSASRPQDRQFILSSKKLLLSDSGFYLCAWSRGDTQYFGPGTRLTVL.

The chain recombines TRBV7-2 with TRBJ2-3, with 7 bases identical to TRBD2. Losses at the gene ends were 8 bases for V and 6 bases for J; bases not matched to a gene: 8. The germline V gene has CDR1 SGHTA and CDR2 FQGNSA. The CDR3 covers 13 residues. CDR3 amino acids: CASSQLAADTQYF. The CDR3, as DNA: TGTGCCAGCTCCCAGCTAGCGGCGGATACGCAGTATTTT.

The V and J genes are TRBV29-1 and TRBJ2-5; 8 bases fit TRBD1. Per the germline V gene, CDR1 is SQVTM and CDR2 is ANQGSEA. The CDR3 totals 12 residues. Germline trimming cut 6 bases from V and 4 bases from J; bases unmatched to any gene: 4. CDR3: CSVQTGVETQYF. CDR3 nucleotides: TGCAGCGTCCAGACAGGGGTAGAGACCCAGTACTTC. Full variable domain (remainder filled in from reference TRBV29-1 and TRBJ2-5): SAVISQKPSRDICQRGTSLTIQCQVDSQVTMMFWYRQQPGQSLTLIATANQGSEATYESGFVIDKFPISRPNLTFSTLTVSNMSPEDSSIYLCSVQTGVETQYFGPGTRLLVL.

The chain recombines TRBV15 with TRBJ1-6; D may be TRBD1 (5 bases). Germline V gives CDR1 LNHNV, CDR2 YYDKDF (reference sequence). With 0 bases removed from V and 4 bases from J, the gap between germline ends came to 13 bases. This CDR3 region has 17 residues. The CDR3 loop reads CATSREQQAKYNSPLHF. CDR3 in DNA: TGTGCCACCAGCAGAGAGCAACAGGCGAAGTATAATTCACCCCTCCACTTT.

This clone was detected many times. This chain joins TRBV6-1 and TRBJ1-1, with a weak D call TRBD1 (5 bases). The CDR3 covers 13 residues. CDR1 is MNHNS, CDR2 SASEGT, per germline. The V end lost 8 bases, the J end lost 8 bases, and 18 bases lay between the germline ends. CDR3 residues: CASCEKGRLEAFF. Written as DNA, the CDR3 is TGTGCCAGCTGCGAGAAGGGACGCTTAGAAGCTTTCTTT.

The chain recombines TRBV30 with TRBJ2-5, with 9 bases fitting TRBD1. CDR1 GTSNPN and CDR2 SVGIG come from the germline V gene (reference sequence). This CDR3 is built from 15 residues. V gave up 2 bases and J gave up 0 bases; unmatched junction bases: 4. Written as DNA, the CDR3 is TGTGCCTGGAGTTCAGGGACAGGGTACCAAGAGACCCAGTACTTC. Protein sequence: CAWSSGTGYQETQYF.

This rearrangement joins TRBV4-3 to TRBJ2-3; TRBD1 agrees at 8 bases. Germline V CDR1 and CDR2: LGHNA, YSLEER. The CDR3 is 17 residues long. V was pared by 2 bases and J by 6 bases, with 13 bases of the junction left unmatched. The CDR3 DNA sequence: TGCGCCAGCAGCCAACTAGACAGGGGAATGGGGAGGGATACGCAGTATTTT. As protein: CASSQLDRGMGRDTQYF.

This chain uses TRBV29-1 with TRBJ2-7; 7 bases agree with TRBD1. The CDR3 has 12 amino acids. Germline V gene lookup returns CDR1 SQVTM and CDR2 ANQGSEA. V gave up 6 bases and J gave up 4 bases; unmatched junction bases: 6. The chain's CDR3 is CSVRGQRYEQYF. The CDR3 nucleotides are TGCAGCGTACGGGGACAGCGGTACGAGCAGTACTTC.

This clone showed up just once. The rearrangement joins TRBV7-9 to TRBJ2-6; D remains unclear. Germline CDR1 is SEHNR and CDR2 is FQNEAQ (reference sequence). CDR3 size: 16 residues. With 4 bases removed from V and 0 bases from J, the gap between germline ends came to 10 bases. This CDR3 reads CASSSSIVSGANVLTF. The CDR3 nucleotides read TGTGCCAGCAGCTCATCTATCGTCTCTGGGGCCAACGTCCTGACTTTC.

The rearrangement joins TRBV7-2 to TRBJ2-6; the match to TRBD1 covers 8 bases. J gave up 0 bases and V 1 base, and 8 bases lay outside the gene matches. Per germline, CDR1 SGHTA and CDR2 FQGNSA. The CDR3 totals 19 residues. CDR3 nucleotides: TGTGCCAGCAGCTTAGGGGCCAGGACAGGGAGCTCTGGGGCCAACGTCCTGACTTTC. The encoded protein is CASSLGARTGSSGANVLTF.

On this clone itself: Other DNA sequences from this sample encode an identical CDR3 as well. The chain links TRBV30 to TRBJ2-2; 9 bases fit TRBD1. This CDR3 comprises 13 residues. Germline V lookup: CDR1 GTSNPN, CDR2 SVGIG (reference sequence). The J segment lost 4 bases and the V segment lost 3 bases, leaving 0 bases of the junction unmatched. CDR3 sequence: CAWRQGATGELFF. As DNA, the CDR3 is TGTGCCTGGAGACAGGGGGCCACCGGGGAGCTGTTTTTT.

DNA of the CDR3: TGTGCCTGGAGTGCCGCAGATACGCAGTATTTT. Translation gives CAWSAADTQYF. The rearrangement joins TRBV30 to TRBJ2-3; no firm D call. Trimming cost V 1 base and J 4 bases, with 3 bases left between them. The germline gives CDR1 GTSNPN, CDR2 SVGIG (reference sequence). This CDR3 spans 11 amino acids.

The chain is built from TRBV5-1 and TRBJ2-1; no firm D call. V was clipped by 0 bases and J by 7 bases, with 14 bases between them. This CDR3 has 15 amino acids. Germline V gene sequence: CDR1 SGHRS, CDR2 YFSETQ. CDR3 sequence: CASSLGASLFNEQFF. The CDR3 nucleotides read TGCGCCAGCAGCTTGGGTGCTAGTCTTTTTAATGAGCAGTTCTTC.

This clone has more than one count but fewer than ten. The CDR3 region is CASSLYRWNQPQHF. The CDR3 nucleotides are TGTGCCAGCAGTTTATATCGGTGGAATCAGCCCCAGCATTTT. The rearrangement uses TRBV27 and TRBJ1-5; D remains ambiguous. Trimming removed 1 base at V and 4 bases at J, with 8 bases between. The CDR3 contains 14 residues. The germline V gene has CDR1 MNHEY and CDR2 SMNVEV (reference sequence).

The chain combines TRBV30 with TRBJ1-2; no firm D call. V was shortened by 2 bases and J by 8 bases, with 15 bases between the two germline ends. This CDR3 is built from 13 residues. Germline values: CDR1 GTSNPN, CDR2 SVGIG (reference sequence). For the CDR3, the DNA is TGTGCCTGGAGTAATAGTTCGGTAGGCGGCTACACCTTC. Protein: CAWSNSSVGGYTF.

The V gene is TRBV6-5, the J gene TRBJ1-5, with TRBD1 identical over 10 bases. The trim removed 6 bases at V and 7 bases at J, leaving 9 bases unmatched. CDR1 is MNHEY and CDR2 is SVGAGI in the germline V gene. The CDR3 sequence is 15 residues long. Here the CDR3 DNA reads TGTGCCAGCAGCCCGACAGGGGGCACGGAACAGCCCCAGCATTTT. This codes for CASSPTGGTEQPQHF.

This chain uses TRBV5-6 with TRBJ1-1; perhaps TRBD1 as D (5 bases). The CDR3 covers 16 residues. With 2 bases removed from V and 2 bases from J, the gap between germline ends came to 16 bases. Per germline, CDR1 SGHDT and CDR2 YYEEEE. The CDR3 loop reads CASSFWAGRRNTEAFF. CDR3 nucleotide sequence: TGTGCCAGCAGCTTCTGGGCAGGGAGACGAAACACTGAAGCTTTCTTT.

The chain couples TRBV7-2 to TRBJ1-1; a possible D gene is TRBD1 (5 bases). CDR1 and CDR2 from the germline V gene are SGHTA and FQGNSA. The V end lost 7 bases, the J end lost 10 bases, and 13 bases lay between the germline ends. The CDR3 length is 11 residues. The CDR3 DNA is TGTGCCAGCACCCTGGGGGTGGGAGCTTTCTTT. This translates into CASTLGVGAFF.